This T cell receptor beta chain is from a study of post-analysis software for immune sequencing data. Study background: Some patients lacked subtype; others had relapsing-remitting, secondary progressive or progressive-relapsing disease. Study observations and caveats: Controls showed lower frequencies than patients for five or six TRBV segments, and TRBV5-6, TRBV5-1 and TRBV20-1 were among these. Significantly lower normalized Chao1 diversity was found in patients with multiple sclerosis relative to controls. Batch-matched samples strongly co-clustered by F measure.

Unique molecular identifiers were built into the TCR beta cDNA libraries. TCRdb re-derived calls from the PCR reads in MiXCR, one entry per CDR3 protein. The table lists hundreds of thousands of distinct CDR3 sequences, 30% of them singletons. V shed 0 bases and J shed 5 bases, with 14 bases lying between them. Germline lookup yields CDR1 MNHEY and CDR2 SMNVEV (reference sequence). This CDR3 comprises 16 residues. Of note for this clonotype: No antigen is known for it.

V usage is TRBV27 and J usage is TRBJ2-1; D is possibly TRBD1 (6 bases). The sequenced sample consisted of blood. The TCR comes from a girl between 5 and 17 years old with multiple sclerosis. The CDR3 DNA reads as TGTGCCAGCAGTTTATCCCCCGGGACAAAAGACAATGAGCAGTTCTTC. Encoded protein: CASSLSPGTKDNEQFF.